This T cell receptor beta chain was sequenced for a study of ipilimumab plus nivolumab after autologous stem cell transplantation. Overall study context: Typical patient got a few ipilimumab doses and about eight nivolumab doses (median). Study observations and caveats: The authors say TCR, Treg and microbiome findings warrant further study.

Notes on this clone: Antigen specificity is unknown. Other DNA sequences of this sample code for an identical CDR3.

This CDR3 is built from 15 residues. The V gene's germline CDR1 is SGHDT and CDR2 YYEEEE. Trimming took 0 bases from V and 3 from J; bases not matched to a gene: 2. TCRdb's table, derived via immunoSEQ multiplex PCR, lists solely in-frame clones and lacks some. The sample contains fewer than 85,000 clones, 83% of which appear only once. The V and J genes are TRBV5-6 and TRBJ2-3; 9 bases line up with TRBD2. This TCR was sampled from a male donor with diffuse large B-cell lymphoma. The input for sequencing was PBMCs, taken in a trial of ipilimumab plus nivolumab as post-transplant consolidation. The CDR3 DNA is TGTGCCAGCAGCTTGGGGCGGGGGGGAACAGATACGCAGTATTTT. As protein: CASSLGRGGTDTQYF.